What follows are 30 T cell receptor beta chains derived from one specimen sequenced in a study of cytomegalovirus exposure and HLA in healthy donors. PCR involved 60 Vbeta and 13 Jbeta primers. Only in-frame clones appear in the TCRdb table, and some are missing; sequencing was by immunoSEQ multiplex PCR. The sample records about 57,000 clones, around 83% being singletons. The specimen was PBMCs. The receptor set was obtained from a man younger than 45 in good health and CMV-seronegative.

J is TRBJ2-3 and V is TRBV5-6; 10 bases map to TRBD2. The V gene end was trimmed by 0 bases and the J gene end by 4 bases; junction bases not matched to a gene: 2. This CDR3 has 15 amino acids. Germline V lookup: CDR1 SGHDT, CDR2 YYEEEE. CDR3 sequence (DNA): TGTGCCAGCAGCTTGGCCCTAGCGGGAGCAGATACGCAGTATTTT. This codes for CASSLALAGADTQYF. The entire variable domain, with the rest obtained from reference TRBV5-6 and TRBJ2-3, is as follows: DAGVTQSPTHLIKTRGQQVTLRCSPKSGHDTVSWYQQALGQGPQFIFQYYEEEERQRGNFPDRFSGHQFPNYSSELNVNALLLGDSALYLCASSLALAGADTQYFGPGTRLTVL.

This rearrangement joins TRBV27 to TRBJ2-5; TRBD1 aligns across 8 bases. The DNA end is a closer match to TRBJ2-7, so the J assignment may be wrong. This CDR3 has 15 amino acids. From germline, CDR1 is MNHEY and CDR2 SMNVEV (reference sequence). CDR3 protein: CASSSDRAPSYEQYF. In DNA, the CDR3 is TGTGCCAGCAGTTCGGACAGGGCCCCCTCCTACGAGCAGTACTTC.

V is TRBV7-9 and J is TRBJ2-1; 9 bases are shared with TRBD2. The J segment lost 9 bases and the V segment lost 5 bases, leaving 11 bases of the junction unmatched. This CDR3 contains 15 residues. Germline V lookup: CDR1 SEHNR, CDR2 FQNEAQ (reference sequence). CDR3 loop: CASSPEGAGGGEQFF. CDR3 nucleotides: TGTGCCAGCAGCCCAGAGGGGGCGGGAGGGGGTGAGCAGTTCTTC.

The chain's CDR3 is CASSLGGGGNTIYF. Written as DNA, the CDR3 is TGTGCCAGCAGCTTAGGAGGGGGCGGAAACACCATATATTTT. The rearrangement links TRBV7-2 to TRBJ1-3, with TRBD1 identical over 7 bases. The J segment lost 4 bases and the V segment lost 1 base, leaving 1 base of the junction unmatched. The CDR3 consists of 14 residues. Germline-derived CDR1 and CDR2 are SGHTA and FQGNSA.

The CDR3 DNA follows: TGTGCCAGCAGCCCTACAGGGGTGGACACTGAAGCTTTCTTT. Translating gives CASSPTGVDTEAFF. The V and J genes are TRBV9 and TRBJ1-1, with 7 bases identical to TRBD1. The CDR3 spans 14 residues. V dropped 4 bases and J dropped 3; count of bases not matched to a gene: 6. The germline CDR1 and CDR2 sequences are SGDLS and YYNGEE.

V is TRBV5-4 and J is TRBJ2-7, with D unclear. The CDR3 runs to 13 residues. Germline V lookup: CDR1 SGHNT, CDR2 YYREEE (reference sequence). With 6 bases removed from V and 1 base from J, the gap between germline ends came to 11 bases. The CDR3 sequence: CASTPTDSYEQYF. The DNA for the CDR3 is TGTGCCAGCACCCCGACTGATTCCTACGAGCAGTACTTC.

The J gene is TRBJ2-2, the V gene TRBV7-9, with no clear D. Germline V gene lookup returns CDR1 SEHNR and CDR2 FQNEAQ (reference sequence). V lost 2 bases and J 6 bases, leaving 19 bases between the germline ends. CDR3 size: 17 residues. The CDR3 nucleotides are TGTGCCAGCAGCTTAAGTGTTGACATCCTCCCCCCCGGGGAGCTGTTTTTT. This translates into CASSLSVDILPPGELFF.

V and J are TRBV9 and TRBJ2-3; a weak D match, TRBD2 (6 bases). The CDR3 totals 14 residues. Trimming stripped 6 bases from V and 0 bases from J, with 11 bases between. The V gene's germline CDR1 is SGDLS and CDR2 YYNGEE. The CDR3 DNA sequence: TGTGCCAGCACCCCCGGGAGTAGCACAGATACGCAGTATTTT. Its protein product is CASTPGSSTDTQYF.

This chain connects TRBV19 to TRBJ2-1; 9 bases match TRBD1. This CDR3 comprises 11 residues. The ends lost 10 bases at V and 6 bases at J; junction bases unmatched: 1. Germline V CDR1 and CDR2: LNHDA, SQIVND (reference sequence). The CDR3 DNA is TGTGCCACGGACAGGGGCAATGAGCAGTTCTTC. This encodes CATDRGNEQFF.

This clone turned up a few times. This chain joins TRBV6-1 and TRBJ2-2, with TRBD1 matching 8 bases. The CDR3 spans 14 residues. The trim removed 7 bases at V and 7 bases at J, leaving 8 bases unmatched. Germline V lookup: CDR1 MNHNS, CDR2 SASEGT. Here the CDR3 DNA reads TGTGCCAGCACATTCTCAGGGGGCAGCGGGGAGCTGTTTTTT. Protein sequence: CASTFSGGSGELFF.

This clone was detected once. The chain recombines TRBV21-1 with TRBJ2-3; the table's D call of TRBD1 was not tested on the DNA. TRBV21-1 is noted as a pseudogene. The CDR3 spans 14 residues. This CDR3 reads CASSRQGSTDTQYF. DNA for the CDR3: TGTGCCAGCAGCAGGCAGGGGAGCACAGATACGCAGTATTTT.

V gene TRBV6-5 combines with J gene TRBJ2-1; 8 positions agree with TRBD1. Unmatched junction bases numbered 4, after V lost 6 bases and J lost 9 bases. The CDR3 extends over 12 amino acids. CDR1 is MNHEY, CDR2 SVGAGI, per germline. The CDR3 reads CASRSDRGEQFF. As DNA, the CDR3 is TGTGCCAGCAGATCCGACAGGGGTGAGCAGTTCTTC.

J is TRBJ1-4 and V is TRBV7-8; no definite D call. The V gene lost 2 bases and the J gene lost 5 bases, with 12 bases spanning the gap. The CDR3 is 15 amino acids. Germline V CDR1 and CDR2: SGHVS, FQNEAQ. The CDR3 DNA follows: TGTGCCAGCAGCTTATTAGCGGGAGTGAATGAAAAACTGTTTTTT. This gives the protein CASSLLAGVNEKLFF. Combining the CDR3 with reference TRBV7-8 and TRBJ1-4 gives the whole variable domain GAGVSQSPRYKVAKRGQDVALRCDPISGHVSLFWYQQALGQGPEFLTYFQNEAQLDKSGLPSDRFFAERPEGSVSTLKIQRTQQEDSAVYLCASSLLAGVNEKLFFGSGTQLSVL.

The rearrangement joins TRBV19 to TRBJ2-7; 10 nucleotides align to TRBD1. The CDR3 runs 16 residues. J lost 5 bases, V lost 1 base, and 8 bases had no gene match. The germline V gene has CDR1 LNHDA and CDR2 SQIVND (reference sequence). DNA for the CDR3: TGTGCCAGTAGTATAGCTCACGGGACAGGGGAGGACGAGCAGTACTTC. It translates to CASSIAHGTGEDEQYF.

This sequence joins TRBV6-6 and TRBJ1-1; D perhaps matches TRBD1 (5 bases). The CDR3 totals 13 residues. Germline assignment: CDR1 MNHNY and CDR2 SVGAGI (reference sequence). V was trimmed by 4 bases and J by 1 base, leaving 7 bases between them. The CDR3 reads CASSLRGNTEAFF. Here the CDR3 DNA reads TGTGCCAGCAGTTTAAGGGGGAACACTGAAGCTTTCTTT.

The chain links TRBV27 to TRBJ1-1, with 10 bases fitting TRBD1. Germline CDR1 MNHEY, CDR2 SMNVEV (reference sequence). The CDR3 is 14 amino acids. V gave up 5 bases and J gave up 4 bases; unmatched junction bases: 4. CDR3 loop: CASSGTGASTEAFF. The CDR3 nucleotides read TGTGCCAGCAGTGGGACAGGGGCAAGCACTGAAGCTTTCTTT.

The chain recombines TRBV5-1 with TRBJ2-5, with 12 positions matching TRBD2. The DNA end favors TRBJ2-7, so the J call may be wrong. There are 15 residues in the CDR3. Germline V CDR1 and CDR2: SGHRS, YFSETQ. The CDR3 sequence is CASSSRLAGDTEQYF. In DNA form, the CDR3 reads TGCGCCAGCAGCTCCAGACTAGCGGGGGACACCGAGCAGTACTTC.

The CDR3 is CASSFSGGRPVQAFF. For the CDR3, the DNA is TGTGCCAGCAGCTTTTCAGGGGGCCGACCAGTCCAAGCTTTCTTT. The chain couples TRBV7-2 to TRBJ1-1; 8 nucleotides agree with TRBD1. The trim removed 3 bases at V and 9 bases at J, leaving 12 bases unmatched. Germline CDR1 is SGHTA and CDR2 is FQGNSA. CDR3 size: 15 residues. The whole variable domain, remainder taken from reference TRBV7-2 and TRBJ1-1, is GAGVSQSPSNKVTEKGKDVELRCDPISGHTALYWYRQSLGQGLEFLIYFQGNSAPDKSGLPSDRFSAERTGGSVSTLTIQRTQQEDSAVYLCASSFSGGRPVQAFFGQGTRLTVV.

V and J are TRBV15 and TRBJ1-4; D is uncertain. This CDR3 spans 14 amino acids. V was trimmed by 0 bases and J by 7 bases, leaving 9 bases between them. Germline V gives CDR1 LNHNV, CDR2 YYDKDF (reference sequence). CDR3 sequence (DNA): TGTGCCACCAGCAGAGATGCGGGGTCTGAAAAACTGTTTTTT. Its translation is CATSRDAGSEKLFF.

The rearrangement joins TRBV27 to TRBJ2-3, with 8 bases lining up with TRBD1. V was pared by 3 bases and J by 7 bases, with 9 bases of the junction left unmatched. CDR3 length: 15 amino acids. The germline CDR1 and CDR2 sequences are MNHEY and SMNVEV (reference sequence). DNA of the CDR3: TGTGCCAGCAGTTTTGAGACAGGGGCCCGAAATACGCAGTATTTT. This codes for CASSFETGARNTQYF.

This clone has only one observation. The rearrangement joins TRBV2 to TRBJ2-5; 8 nucleotides line up with TRBD2. J gave up 5 bases and V 5 bases, and 4 bases lay outside the gene matches. The CDR3 runs to 13 residues. Germline CDR1 and CDR2: SNHLY and FYNNEI. Written as DNA, the CDR3 is TGTGCCAGCAGTTTTCTAGCGGGTGAGACCCAGTACTTC. The encoded protein is CASSFLAGETQYF.

The chain joins TRBV4-2 to TRBJ2-5, with 8 bases lining up with TRBD1. The CDR3 covers 15 residues. The V gene end was trimmed by 3 bases and the J gene end by 2 bases; junction bases not matched to a gene: 5. Germline V CDR1 and CDR2: LGHNA, YNFKEQ. The CDR3 coding sequence is TGTGCCAGCAGCCAGACGGACAGGGAACAAGAGACCCAGTACTTC. This gives the protein CASSQTDREQETQYF.

Note on this clone: At one boundary the junction diverges from the germline segment, which might be a read error. The gene calls are TRBV4-1 and TRBJ1-3, with TRBD1 identical over 7 bases. The CDR3 has 18 residues. CDR1 is MGHRA and CDR2 is YSYEKL in the germline V gene. The DNA for the CDR3 is TGCGCCAGCAGCCAAGGGTTTAGTAGGGGGCGATCTGGAAGCACCATATATTTT. This codes for CASSQGFSRGRSGSTIYF.

The chain has TRBV5-4 and TRBJ2-5, with 8 bases aligning to TRBD1. J gave up 6 bases and V 5 bases, and 9 bases lay outside the gene matches. The CDR3 has 14 amino acids. Per germline, CDR1 SGHNT and CDR2 YYREEE (reference sequence). CDR3: CASSGGDRRKTQYF. The CDR3 nucleotides are TGTGCCAGCAGTGGAGGGGACAGGAGAAAGACCCAGTACTTC.

The V gene is TRBV2, the J gene TRBJ2-2; 7 nucleotides line up with TRBD1. V lost 2 bases to trimming and J lost 7 bases; unmatched junction nucleotides: 7. This CDR3 comprises 15 residues. Per germline, CDR1 SNHLY and CDR2 FYNNEI. CDR3 protein: CASSELGGAGGELFF. As DNA, the CDR3 is TGTGCCAGCAGTGAATTAGGGGGCGCCGGCGGGGAGCTGTTTTTT.

J is TRBJ2-3 and V is TRBV18; TRBD2 matches 11 bases. Germline V lookup: CDR1 KGHSH, CDR2 LQKENI. V was pared by 1 base and J by 6 bases, with 6 bases of the junction left unmatched. This CDR3 contains 16 residues. CDR3 DNA: TGTGCCAGCTCACCACGGTCTAGCGGGGGGACCGATACGCAGTATTTT. Translated, it gives CASSPRSSGGTDTQYF. The full variable domain, completed using reference TRBV18 and TRBJ2-3, is NAGVMQNPRHLVRRRGQEARLRCSPMKGHSHVYWYRQLPEEGLKFMVYLQKENIIDESGMPKERFSAEFPKEGPSILRIQQVVRGDSAAYFCASSPRSSGGTDTQYFGPGTRLTVL.

In regard to this clone: At one boundary the junction diverges from the germline segment, which might be a read error. Other DNA sequences of this sample code for an identical CDR3. The gene calls are TRBV7-9 and TRBJ1-2; TRBD1 is a possible D gene (5 bases). The germline CDR1 and CDR2 sequences are SEHNR and FQNEAQ (reference sequence). This CDR3 is built from 13 residues. The DNA of the CDR3 is TGCGCCAGCAGCTACGACAGTGACGATGGCTACACCTTC. Protein: CASSYDSDDGYTF.

The J gene is TRBJ2-3, the V gene TRBV7-9, with 11 positions matching TRBD2. The germline gives CDR1 SEHNR, CDR2 FQNEAQ (reference sequence). With V trimmed by 2 bases and J by 4 bases, 11 bases remained unmatched. This CDR3 contains 18 residues. The CDR3 is CASSLTRLLAGVSDTQYF. In DNA, the CDR3 is TGTGCCAGCAGCTTAACCCGTTTACTAGCGGGGGTTTCAGATACGCAGTATTTT.

The chain joins TRBV19 to TRBJ1-3; D not resolved. The CDR3 is 14 amino acids. The V end lost 3 bases, the J end lost 2 bases, and 8 bases lay between the germline ends. The germline CDR1 and CDR2 sequences are LNHDA and SQIVND (reference sequence). In nucleotides, the CDR3 is TGTGCCAGTAGTATTATGGCAGCTGGAAACACCATATATTTT. Encoded protein: CASSIMAAGNTIYF.

This CDR3 is CATGEESDKTEAFF. The CDR3 DNA sequence: TGTGCCACGGGGGAAGAGAGTGACAAGACTGAAGCTTTCTTT. The gene calls are TRBV7-8 and TRBJ1-1; the D gene is possibly TRBD1 (5 bases). V was trimmed by 10 bases and J by 5 bases, leaving 20 bases between them. Germline V gene lookup returns CDR1 SGHVS and CDR2 FQNEAQ. CDR3 length equals 14 residues.